The 3 T cell receptor beta chains in this list originate from one sample, sequenced in a study of T cell responses to AZD1222 COVID-19 vaccine. Profiling relied on immunoSEQ multiplex PCR, and the TCRdb table lists in-frame clones only, not all of them. The table shows 100,000 to 150,000 clones, with about 90% occurring only once. This sample comprised peripheral blood, obtained 28 days after the second AZD1222 dose. The receptors were sampled from an adult who received the AZD1222 COVID-19 vaccine.

CDR3 sequence reads: CASSGEGDTQYF. CDR3 DNA: TGCGCCAGCTCAGGGGAGGGAGATACGCAGTATTTT. The chain is built from TRBV5-1 and TRBJ2-3; possible D gene TRBD2, 7 bases. The CDR3 is 12 residues long. The germline CDR1 and CDR2 sequences are SGHRS and YFSETQ. The germline V and J ends were trimmed by 7 bases and 5 bases, with 11 bases remaining between them.

The V gene is TRBV11-2, the J gene TRBJ1-2, with 9 nucleotides matching TRBD1. The CDR3 runs to 16 residues. Germline V gives CDR1 SGHAT, CDR2 FQNNGV. V was clipped by 5 bases and J by 0 bases; unmatched bases: 7. CDR3 DNA sequence: TGTGCCAGCAGCCCCAACAGGGGGCTGGCTAACTATGGCTACACCTTC. Residues: CASSPNRGLANYGYTF.

This clone was counted once. V usage is TRBV29-1 and J usage is TRBJ2-1, with TRBD2 identical over 10 bases. The CDR3 contains 14 residues. J lost 8 bases, V lost 7 bases, and 11 bases had no gene match. CDR1 and CDR2 from the germline V gene are SQVTM and ANQGSEA. The CDR3 nucleotides read TGCAGCGCCTCCCTCAGCGGGAGGGGATATGAGCAGTTCTTC. This gives the protein CSASLSGRGYEQFF.